Given below is one T cell receptor (beta chain) in context. This entry is derived from a study of control samples from healthy donors and cancer patients. Generated by immunoSEQ multiplex PCR, the TCRdb table keeps only in-frame clones and is missing some. The table counts fewer than 250,000 clones; about 2.2% lies in the top ten. Source material: blood. This clonotype was sampled from a woman in her thirties in good health.

The CDR3 loop is CASSAPSQGNTEAFF. The CDR3 region has the DNA TGTGCCAGCAGTGCCCCCTCACAGGGGAACACTGAAGCTTTCTTT. V usage is TRBV25-1 and J usage is TRBJ1-1; possibly TRBD1 for D (6 bases). The CDR3 totals 15 residues. V shed 4 bases and J shed 1 base, with 13 bases lying between them. Germline lookup yields CDR1 MGHDK and CDR2 SYGVNS. Drawing the rest from reference TRBV25-1 and TRBJ1-1, the complete variable domain is EADIYQTPRYLVIGTGKKITLECSQTMGHDKMYWYQQDPGMELHLIHYSYGVNSTEKGDLSSESTVSRIRTEHFPLTLESARPSHTSQYLCASSAPSQGNTEAFFGQGTRLTVV.